This T cell receptor (beta chain) came from a study of OX40 agonist ivuxolimab in advanced cancers. Broader study findings: It was not determined which antigens were specifically recognized by the peripheral T cells that had undergone clonal expansion. At doses 0.1 to 3.0 mg/kg, CD4+ and CD8+ clones expanded.

Notes on this clone: Its antigen is unknown.

Only in-frame clones appear in the TCRdb table, and some are missing; sequencing was by immunoSEQ multiplex PCR. The repertoire consists of approximately 100,000 clones, with 90% occurring once and the leading ten covering around 1.5%. The sample consisted of CD4+ or CD8+ T cells sorted from blood, taken in a trial of the OX40 agonist ivuxolimab. The sequence derives from an adult with an advanced solid tumor such as melanoma, head and neck, liver or kidney cancer.

Written as DNA, the CDR3 is TGCAGCGTTGACTGGACTAGCGGGTCCTACAATGAGCAGTTCTTC. It yields the protein CSVDWTSGSYNEQFF. J is TRBJ2-1 and V is TRBV29-1; 11 nucleotides match TRBD2. Germline V gene data show CDR1 as SQVTM and CDR2 as ANQGSEA. V shed 3 bases and J 1 base; nucleotides not matched to a gene: 2. CDR3 length equals 15 residues.